What follows are 26 T cell receptor beta chains derived from one specimen sequenced in a study of post-analysis software for immune sequencing data. Whole-study findings and limits: TRBV5-6, TRBV5-1 and TRBV20-1 belonged to a set of roughly five TRBV segments that were more frequent in patients than controls.

For these receptors, no antigen is known. Prepared libraries of TCR beta cDNA carried unique molecular identifiers. TCRdb redid the calling of the PCR reads with MiXCR, one entry per CDR3 protein. This table has about 540,000 distinct CDR3 sequences, around a third appearing once. Sequenced: blood. The receptors stem from a girl under 18 with multiple sclerosis.

The table lists this clonotype with a few counts. V gene TRBV11-2 combines with J gene TRBJ2-4; the D is unclear. From germline, CDR1 is SGHAT and CDR2 FQNNGV. CDR3 length: 15 residues. V gave up 1 base and J gave up 0 bases, with 7 bases separating them. The CDR3 spells CASSLAQLAKNIQYF. The CDR3 nucleotides are TGTGCCAGCAGCTTAGCACAGTTAGCCAAAAACATTCAGTACTTC.

As for this clonotype: This may be a read error: a much more frequent sequence differs by one nucleotide. CDR3 residues: CSACPRGSYGYTF. The CDR3 bases are TGCAGTGCTTGCCCGCGGGGAAGCTATGGCTACACCTTC. V usage is TRBV20-1 and J usage is TRBJ1-2; D uncertain. Trimming left V 5 bases short and J 4 bases short, with 14 bases between. The germline CDR1 and CDR2 sequences are DFQATT and SNEGSKA (reference sequence). The CDR3 runs 13 residues.

A few counts support this clonotype. The chain recombines TRBV3-1 with TRBJ1-5; D gene ambiguous. Trimming stripped 1 base from V and 4 bases from J, with 8 bases between. CDR1 is LGHDT and CDR2 is YNNKEL in the germline V gene (reference sequence). The CDR3 totals 14 residues. Here the CDR3 DNA reads TGTGCCAGCAGCCAAGGGTTGCCAAATCAGCCCCAGCATTTT. Amino acid sequence: CASSQGLPNQPQHF.

V and J are TRBV3-1 and TRBJ2-7, with 13 bases lining up with TRBD2. CDR1 LGHDT and CDR2 YNNKEL come from the germline V gene (reference sequence). The CDR3 totals 16 residues. The ends lost 5 bases at V and 2 bases at J; junction bases unmatched: 6. The CDR3 DNA sequence: TGTGCCAGCAGCATAGGACTAGCGGGGGAGACCTACGAGCAGTACTTC. It encodes CASSIGLAGETYEQYF.

The chain has TRBV5-1 and TRBJ1-6, with TRBD1 as a possible D gene (5 bases). The CDR3 contains 16 residues. V lost 3 bases, J lost 3 bases, and 13 bases lay in between. Germline-derived CDR1 and CDR2 are SGHRS and YFSETQ. The CDR3 bases are TGCGCCAGCAGCTACTCCGGGACCAACTATAATTCACCCCTCCACTTT. It translates to CASSYSGTNYNSPLHF. Based on the CDR3 plus reference TRBV5-1 and TRBJ1-6, the full variable domain is KAGVTQTPRYLIKTRGQQVTLSCSPISGHRSVSWYQQTPGQGLQFLFEYFSETQRNKGNFPGRFSGRQFSNSRSEMNVSTLELGDSALYLCASSYSGTNYNSPLHFGNGTRLTVT.

This clonotype was counted only a few times. The rearrangement links TRBV2 to TRBJ1-5, with a weak D call TRBD1 (6 bases). The V end was cut by 1 base, the J end by 9 bases, with 13 bases between. The CDR3 is 14 residues long. Germline V gives CDR1 SNHLY, CDR2 FYNNEI. In DNA form, the CDR3 reads TGTGCCAGCAGTGAAGGGACAGAGCTCTGGCCCCAGCATTTT. Translating gives CASSEGTELWPQHF.

The rearrangement links TRBV20-1 to TRBJ1-1; a possible D gene is TRBD1 (5 bases). The CDR3 runs 13 residues. Germline assignment: CDR1 DFQATT and CDR2 SNEGSKA (reference sequence). Trimming took off 7 bases at V and 0 bases at J, with 12 bases between the two ends. CDR3 DNA sequence: TGCAGTGATTCGGGACCCCTGAACACTGAAGCTTTCTTT. Protein product: CSDSGPLNTEAFF.

This clonotype was seen once. The chain is built from TRBV11-3 and TRBJ2-1; D may match TRBD1 or TRBD2 (6 bases each). The CDR3 length is 18 residues. The V end was cut by 1 base, the J end by 3 bases, with 19 bases between. Germline CDR1 and CDR2: SGHNT and YENEEA. CDR3 residues: CASSLGPGAGHYYNEQFF. The DNA for the CDR3 is TGTGCCAGCAGCTTAGGTCCCGGGGCGGGACACTACTACAATGAGCAGTTCTTC.

This clonotype was detected only a few times. V usage is TRBV20-1 and J usage is TRBJ2-1; D tentatively fits TRBD1 or TRBD2 (6 bases each). Germline V CDR1 and CDR2: DFQATT, SNEGSKA (reference sequence). The V gene lost 6 bases and the J gene lost 4 bases, with 16 bases spanning the gap. The CDR3 runs to 14 residues. The CDR3 bases are TGCAGTGCAAGGATAGGGGGGCAATACAATGAGCAGTTCTTC. Protein product: CSARIGGQYNEQFF.

The CDR3 loop is CASSLAGNLYEQYF. CDR3 in DNA: TGTGCCAGCAGCTTAGCAGGGAACCTTTACGAGCAGTACTTC. The rearrangement uses TRBV7-9 and TRBJ2-7; D unresolved. The CDR3 is 14 residues long. Trimming cost V 0 bases and J 4 bases, with 10 bases left between them. Germline values: CDR1 SEHNR, CDR2 FQNEAQ (reference sequence).

The CDR3 coding sequence is TGTGCCAGCAGTCCAGCGGCTCGGGGCTACACCTTC. This encodes CASSPAARGYTF. V usage is TRBV6-2 or TRBV6-3 and J usage is TRBJ1-2; D is uncertain. The CDR3 consists of 12 residues. Trimming took 5 bases from V and 8 from J, leaving 12 bases between them. The V gene's germline CDR1 is MNHEY and CDR2 SVGEGT.

The rearrangement joins TRBV27 to TRBJ2-3; D is uncertain. This CDR3 is 14 amino acids long. Trimming pared 2 bases from V and 2 bases from J, leaving 8 bases between. Germline-derived CDR1 and CDR2 are MNHEY and SMNVEV (reference sequence). CDR3 bases: TGTGCCAGCAGTTTACCCTCCATCACAGATACGCAGTATTTT. Its translation is CASSLPSITDTQYF.

The chain has TRBV12-3 or TRBV12-4 and TRBJ1-4; weak D call: TRBD1 (5 bases). V was shortened by 3 bases and J by 10 bases, with 15 bases between the two germline ends. The CDR3 sequence is 14 residues long. For the CDR3, the DNA is TGTGCCAGCAGTTTCAGGGTCCAGGACGCAAAACTGTTTTTT. This encodes CASSFRVQDAKLFF.

The rearrangement joins TRBV7-9 to TRBJ2-1; D is possibly TRBD1 (6 bases). The CDR3 loop spans 15 amino acids. CDR1 is SEHNR, CDR2 FQNEAQ, per germline (reference sequence). Trimming removed 8 bases from V and 5 bases from J, with 19 bases in between. In nucleotides, the CDR3 is TGTGCCAGCGCCCTGGGACACTACAGCGACAATGAGCAGTTCTTC. It is translated as CASALGHYSDNEQFF.

The chain has TRBV5-1 and TRBJ1-6; 9 bases match TRBD1. Trimming cost V 4 bases and J 14 bases; bases outside gene matches: 16. CDR1 is SGHRS, CDR2 YFSETQ, per germline. This CDR3 region has 16 residues. This chain's CDR3 is CASSPGTGWLVFTLHF. The CDR3 nucleotides are TGCGCCAGCAGCCCCGGGACAGGGTGGTTGGTATTCACCCTCCACTTT.

This clonotype occurred a few times. The chain carries TRBV7-2 and TRBJ1-2; D might be TRBD1 (5 bases). Germline loops: CDR1 SGHTA, CDR2 FQGNSA. CDR3 length equals 15 residues. The V and J ends lost 3 bases and 4 bases respectively, with 15 bases between them. The CDR3 nucleotides are TGTGCCAGCAGCTTTTGGGGCCTAGGCGGCTATGGCTACACCTTC. Protein product: CASSFWGLGGYGYTF.

V and J are TRBV12-3 or TRBV12-4 and TRBJ2-7; D gene ambiguous. The CDR3 covers 13 residues. V gave up 6 bases and J gave up 1 base, with 10 bases separating them. CDR3 sequence: CASSNDGSYEQYF. CDR3 DNA: TGTGCCAGCAGCAACGACGGTTCCTACGAGCAGTACTTC.

This clonotype has just a few counts. The chain couples TRBV20-1 to TRBJ1-5, with D possibly TRBD1 on 5 matching bases. Between the trimmed V and J ends, which lost 1 base and 2 bases, there was a span of 12 bases. Germline V gene lookup returns CDR1 DFQATT and CDR2 SNEGSKA (reference sequence). This CDR3 spans 15 amino acids. This CDR3 reads CSARAPGGGNQPQHF. CDR3 coding DNA: TGCAGTGCTAGAGCCCCTGGAGGGGGCAATCAGCCCCAGCATTTT.

In this sample, this clonotype turned up a few times. This sequence joins TRBV21-1 and TRBJ2-1; the table names TRBD2, a call not compared with the DNA. TRBV21-1 is termed a pseudogene. The CDR3 has 18 residues. CDR3 loop: CASSPGLSGGAGEVEQFF. The CDR3 DNA reads TGTGCCAGCAGCCCGGGTCTAAGCGGGGGGGCCGGAGAGGTTGAGCAGTTCTTC.

This clonotype was detected a few times. The CDR3, as DNA: TGTGCCAGCAGCGTTGGGTTTAACTATGGCTACACCTTC. Its protein is CASSVGFNYGYTF. This sequence joins TRBV9 and TRBJ1-2; D unresolved. The germline V gene has CDR1 SGDLS and CDR2 YYNGEE. This CDR3 is 13 amino acids long. Trimming took off 2 bases at V and 1 base at J, with 6 bases between the two ends.

This clonotype was found a few times. The J gene is TRBJ2-4, the V gene TRBV15; D might be TRBD1 or TRBD2, each matching 5 bases. Trimming pared 5 bases from V and 9 bases from J, leaving 17 bases between. The CDR3 length is 14 residues. CDR1 LNHNV and CDR2 YYDKDF come from the germline V gene (reference sequence). CDR3 sequence: CATSARTRQGIQYF. The CDR3, as DNA: TGTGCCACCAGCGCCCGAACTAGGCAGGGCATTCAGTACTTC.

This clonotype was seen more than once but under ten times. V and J are TRBV24-1 and TRBJ1-4; D ambiguous. Germline CDR1 is KGHDR and CDR2 is SFDVKD. V was shortened by 0 bases and J by 8 bases, with 6 bases between the two germline ends. The CDR3 consists of 13 residues. In DNA form, the CDR3 reads TGTGCCACCAGTGATTTGGGAGGCGAAAAACTGTTTTTT. This translates into CATSDLGGEKLFF.

The CDR3 protein is CATSRVLAGVYNEQFF. The CDR3 nucleotides read TGTGCCACCAGCAGAGTACTGGCGGGGGTTTACAATGAGCAGTTCTTC. The rearrangement joins TRBV15 to TRBJ2-1; 7 bases line up with TRBD2. In germline, CDR1 is LNHNV, CDR2 YYDKDF (reference sequence). Trimming removed 1 base from V and 4 bases from J; junction bases left unmatched: 7. CDR3 length: 16 amino acids.

V and J are TRBV6-8 and TRBJ1-2; D gene unclear. Per germline, CDR1 MNHGY and CDR2 SAAAGT. Trimming pared 0 bases from V and 4 bases from J, leaving 6 bases between. CDR3 length equals 13 residues. This CDR3 is CASSYSMGYGYTF. DNA of the CDR3: TGTGCCAGCAGTTACTCGATGGGCTATGGCTACACCTTC.

This clonotype occurred once. This sequence joins TRBV11-1 and TRBJ2-5; 9 bases map to TRBD1. V lost 6 bases and J lost 6; bases outside the gene matches: 14. The CDR3 covers 16 residues. Germline loops: CDR1 SGHAT, CDR2 FQDESV (reference sequence). This CDR3 reads CASRPDGTGRRKTQYF. The CDR3 DNA sequence: TGTGCCAGCAGGCCTGACGGGACAGGGAGACGAAAGACCCAGTACTTC.

This clonotype was detected a few times. One end of the junction is discordant with germline, which a read error may explain. This CDR3 is CAGSVWSGHGTQYF. Here the CDR3 DNA reads TGTGCCGGCAGCGTATGGTCGGGCCACGGTACGCAGTATTTT. The J gene is TRBJ2-3, the V gene TRBV9, with D uncertain. CDR3 length: 14 amino acids. Germline CDR1 reads SGDLS; CDR2 reads YYNGEE.